Listed below are T cell receptor beta chains from one sample, sequenced in a study of beta chain features in type 1 diabetes. Here immunoSEQ multiplex PCR was the method, and the copy in TCRdb shows in-frame clones only, minus some. The repertoire holds 250,000 to 350,000 clones, with 11% as singletons. Source material: naive CD4+ T cells from blood. These receptors were obtained from a woman aged 30 to 39 in good health. CDR3s include the opening cysteine and the closing phenylalanine or tryptophan. A D gene is named only where the DNA matches it firmly. Size is stated for part of the rows, as once, few or many counts, or as a class when the clone is expanded.

J gene: TRBJ2-7; V gene: TRBV11-2; D gene: TRBD2; clone size: .; CDR3 DNA: TGTGCCAGCAGCTTACCTAGCGGGAGCCAGTACTTC; CDR3 protein: CASSLPSGSQYF
J gene: TRBJ2-3; V gene: TRBV9; D gene: .; clone size: .; CDR3 DNA: TGTGCCAGCAGCGTAGCTACCACAGCAGATACGCAGTATTTT; CDR3 protein: CASSVATTADTQYF
J gene: TRBJ1-1; V gene: TRBV10-3; D gene: TRBD1; clone size: .; CDR3 DNA: TGTGCCATCAGTGAGTTCTCCTGGCAGGGGGCGGGAAACACTGAAGCTTTCTTT; CDR3 protein: CAISEFSWQGAGNTEAFF
J gene: TRBJ1-4; V gene: TRBV2; D gene: .; clone size: .; CDR3 DNA: TGTGCCACCTCAGACGTCCGGGCAACTAATGAAAAACTGTTTTTT; CDR3 protein: CATSDVRATNEKLFF
J gene: TRBJ2-2; V gene: TRBV18; D gene: TRBD1; clone size: .; CDR3 DNA: TGTGCCAGCTCACCGGCACAGGGGAGCACCGGGGAGCTGTTTTTT; CDR3 protein: CASSPAQGSTGELFF
J gene: TRBJ2-7; V gene: TRBV30; D gene: .; clone size: few; CDR3 DNA: TGTGCCTGGAGTGTAGAAGTCGGGAAGTTGTCCTACGAGCAGTACTTC; CDR3 protein: CAWSVEVGKLSYEQYF
J gene: TRBJ2-5; V gene: TRBV7-3; D gene: .; clone size: .; CDR3 DNA: TGTGCCAGCAGCTTAAACCCCCCAGCGGCCCAAGAGACCCAGTACTTC; CDR3 protein: CASSLNPPAAQETQYF
J gene: TRBJ2-3; V gene: TRBV7-9; D gene: TRBD1; clone size: .; CDR3 DNA: TGTGCCAGCAGCTTAGCGCGTCCGGGACAGGGAGGCGGACCAGATACGCAGTATTTT; CDR3 protein: CASSLARPGQGGGPDTQYF
J gene: TRBJ1-1; V gene: TRBV4-1; D gene: TRBD1; clone size: few; CDR3 DNA: TGCGCCAGCAGCCGCCCCGGGACAGGGGGTGAAGCTTTCTTT; CDR3 protein: CASSRPGTGGEAFF
J gene: TRBJ2-7; V gene: TRBV18; D gene: .; clone size: .; CDR3 DNA: TGTGCCAGCTCACGGACAGTGCGAGGCTACGAGCAGTACTTC; CDR3 protein: CASSRTVRGYEQYF
J gene: TRBJ1-2; V gene: TRBV28; D gene: TRBD1; clone size: few; CDR3 DNA: TGTGCCAGCAGACCCGGGACAGGGGGTGGCTATGGCTACACCTTC; CDR3 protein: CASRPGTGGGYGYTF
J gene: TRBJ1-2; V gene: TRBV4-2; D gene: TRBD1; clone size: .; CDR3 DNA: TGTGCCAGCAGCCAAGAATGGGGGACAGGGGATTTTGGCTACACCTTC; CDR3 protein: CASSQEWGTGDFGYTF
J gene: TRBJ2-2; V gene: TRBV4-3; D gene: TRBD2; clone size: .; CDR3 DNA: TGCGCCAGCAGCCGACGAGCGGGGGTCGCCGGGGAGCTGTTTTTT; CDR3 protein: CASSRRAGVAGELFF
J gene: TRBJ1-4; V gene: TRBV5-4; D gene: TRBD1; clone size: .; CDR3 DNA: TGTGCCAGCAGGTCGGGACAGGGGGATAATGAAAAACTGTTTTTT; CDR3 protein: CASRSGQGDNEKLFF
J gene: TRBJ1-1; V gene: TRBV27; D gene: TRBD1; clone size: few; CDR3 DNA: TGTGCCAGCAGTTTTGTAGGACAGGGGAACACTGAAGCTTTCTTT; CDR3 protein: CASSFVGQGNTEAFF
J gene: TRBJ2-7; V gene: TRBV4-3; D gene: TRBD1; clone size: .; CDR3 DNA: TGCGCCAGCAGCCAAGAATTAGGGGGCGCCTACGAGCAGTACTTC; CDR3 protein: CASSQELGGAYEQYF
J gene: TRBJ2-3; V gene: TRBV2; D gene: TRBD2; clone size: .; CDR3 DNA: TGTGCCAGCAGTGGGTTCGGCGGGAGTAGCACAGATACGCAGTATTTT; CDR3 protein: CASSGFGGSSTDTQYF
J gene: TRBJ2-5; V gene: TRBV7-8; D gene: TRBD1; clone size: few; CDR3 DNA: TGTGCCAGCAGCAGGCGACCGGGACAGGGGGCCGAGACCCAGTACTTC; CDR3 protein: CASSRRPGQGAETQYF